This T cell receptor (beta chain) originates from a study of T cell responses to AZD1222 COVID-19 vaccine. Overall study findings and caveats: Spike-specific TCR breadth and depth both grew after two AZD1222 doses. A reported finding is that nearly half of spike-specific TCRs target unmutated variant regions. Vaccine-associated CD4 TCRs ranged over spike, dominating at 160-218 and 743-854.

Notes on this clone: The target antigen is unknown.

The ends lost 4 bases at V and 4 bases at J; junction bases unmatched: 13. Germline V CDR1 and CDR2: SQVTM, ANQGSEA. The CDR3 totals 16 residues. Libraries were prepared by immunoSEQ multiplex PCR; TCRdb keeps only in-frame clonotypes and omits some of them. The data show about 150,000 clones, more than 75% seen once. The receptor was isolated from an adult in good health. The V and J genes are TRBV29-1 and TRBJ1-2; 9 nucleotides agree with TRBD1. Specimen: peripheral blood, collected on day 0 of AZD1222 vaccination. The CDR3 DNA sequence: TGCAGCGTTGTAGAGGACAGGGGCGGTATAAGCTATGGCTACACCTTC. Protein: CSVVEDRGGISYGYTF.